The clone carrying this T cell receptor beta chain rates as medium-sized. All TCR cDNA molecules were individually tagged with a unique molecular identifier. TCRdb re-called the 5' RACE reads through MiXCR, storing one row per CDR3 protein. Found here are over 5,500 distinct CDR3 sequences, approximately 18% of them singletons; the top ten hold less than 20%. The germline CDR1 and CDR2 sequences are MDHEN and SYDVKM. CDR3 size: 13 residues. The V and J ends lost 1 base and 4 bases respectively, with 6 bases between them. This record belongs to a study of spatial heterogeneity in lung cancer. Study-wide background: Sequencing consistently turned up more beta-chain sequences than alpha-chain sequences. Raw reads contained each unique TCR and UMI combination more than ten times on average.

Specified time point: sample taken at primary tumor resection. No cells were sorted before sequencing. The whole RNA sequenced was extracted from tumor, nontumor lung or frozen PBMC. J is TRBJ2-3 and V is TRBV28; D not resolved. Specimen: normal lung tissue next to the tumor, collected at surgery. The origin of this receptor is a male donor with early-stage non-small cell lung cancer. The chain's CDR3 is CASSLLQPDTQYF. Written as DNA, the CDR3 is TGTGCCAGCAGTTTATTACAGCCAGATACGCAGTATTTT.